This T cell receptor beta chain was captured in a study of blood T cell repertoires in COVID-19. The repertoire was sequenced with immunoSEQ multiplex PCR; TCRdb's copy has only in-frame clones and lacks some. The sample carries tens of thousands of clones, about 90% recorded once. Trimming shortened V by 5 bases and J by 6 bases, and 20 bases separated the two germline ends. Germline loops: CDR1 SEHNR, CDR2 FQNEAQ (reference sequence). This CDR3 is built from 15 residues. The chain combines TRBV7-9 with TRBJ2-7; D is possibly TRBD2 (6 bases). The sequenced material came from peripheral blood. The TCR originated in a man aged 50-59 years with COVID-19, enrolled during active disease. CDR3 bases: TGTGCCAGCAGCCGTACCCCGGGACTCAAGGCCGAGCAGTACTTC. Its protein is CASSRTPGLKAEQYF.